Listed here are 14 T cell receptor beta chains from one sample, sequenced in a study of T cell repertoires in cytomegalovirus infection. TCRdb reanalysed the reads using MiXCR and keeps one entry per CDR3 protein. This table holds 300,000 or so distinct CDR3 sequences, roughly a tenth found once. The source material was PBMCs. The receptor set was obtained from a human donor in good health (CMV status not recorded). Some clones in this sample may be carry-over from other donors' samples.

At least ten counts were recorded for this clonotype. V is TRBV3-1 and J is TRBJ2-3; 7 bases fit TRBD2. The CDR3 length is 16 residues. V trimming: 0 bases; J trimming: 0 bases; junction bases outside the gene matches: 3. From germline, CDR1 is LGHDT and CDR2 YNNKEL (reference sequence). The CDR3 reads CASSQDGGGSTDTQYF. Written as DNA, the CDR3 is TGTGCCAGCAGCCAAGATGGCGGGGGAAGCACAGATACGCAGTATTTT.

V is TRBV2 and J is TRBJ2-7; perhaps D is TRBD1 or TRBD2 (5 bases each). The CDR3 contains 14 residues. V was cut by 6 bases and J by 0 bases, with 12 bases left in between. The germline V gene encodes CDR1 SNHLY and CDR2 FYNNEI. The CDR3 reads CASRGDGSSYEQYV. CDR3 DNA: TGTGCCAGCAGGGGGGACGGAAGCTCCTACGAGCAGTACGTC.

This clonotype was counted at least ten times. The chain has TRBV6-2 or TRBV6-3 and TRBJ2-5; D uncertain. The CDR3 contains 12 residues. V dropped 5 bases and J dropped 5 bases, with 9 bases sitting between them. In germline, CDR1 is MNHEY, CDR2 SVGEGT. The CDR3 protein is CASSGLEETQYF. Written as DNA, the CDR3 is TGTGCCAGCAGTGGGTTGGAGGAGACCCAGTACTTC.

This chain uses TRBV20-1 with TRBJ2-5, with D possibly being TRBD1 (6 bases). The length of the CDR3 is 14 residues. The germline gives CDR1 DFQATT, CDR2 SNEGSKA (reference sequence). V was trimmed by 5 bases and J by 0 bases, leaving 13 bases between them. CDR3 amino acids: CSAPGQTYQETQYF. The CDR3 nucleotides are TGCAGTGCTCCCGGACAGACCTACCAAGAGACCCAGTACTTC.

The sample holds many counts of this clonotype. This chain connects TRBV7-3 to TRBJ2-1; 8 nucleotides line up with TRBD2. The CDR3 is 16 amino acids. With 2 bases clipped from V and 3 bases from J, the junction kept 6 bases outside the gene matches. Germline V gene data show CDR1 as SGHTA and CDR2 as FQGTGA. The CDR3 spells CASSLGGGQYYNEQFF. CDR3 nucleotide sequence: TGTGCCAGCAGCTTAGGCGGGGGGCAGTACTACAATGAGCAGTTCTTC.

J is TRBJ1-2 and V is TRBV2; possible D gene TRBD1, 5 bases. The germline V and J ends were trimmed by 7 bases and 9 bases, with 15 bases remaining between them. The CDR3 totals 12 residues. The germline V gene encodes CDR1 SNHLY and CDR2 FYNNEI. CDR3 in DNA: TGTGCCAGCACCGGGACGGTGAGGAGCTACACCTTC. Amino acids: CASTGTVRSYTF.

This clonotype was seen more than once but under ten times. The gene calls are TRBV4-1 and TRBJ2-1, with D perhaps matching TRBD1 (5 bases). CDR3 length: 15 amino acids. From germline, CDR1 is MGHRA and CDR2 YSYEKL. The ends were cut back, 0 bases at V and 9 bases at J, with 15 bases in the middle. CDR3 in amino acids: CASSQDPWGVGEQFF. CDR3 nucleotide sequence: TGCGCCAGCAGCCAAGACCCCTGGGGCGTCGGTGAGCAGTTCTTC.

This clonotype was observed at least ten times. The chain recombines TRBV7-6 with TRBJ1-2; D unresolved. Trimming shortened V by 0 bases and J by 4 bases, and 9 bases separated the two germline ends. Germline V CDR1 and CDR2: SGHVS, FNYEAQ. The length of the CDR3 is 14 residues. Here the CDR3 reads CASSLADSGYGYTF. For the CDR3, the DNA is TGTGCCAGCAGCTTAGCCGACTCGGGCTATGGCTACACCTTC.

Of note for this clonotype: A junction end diverges from the germline sequence, so it may reflect a read error. The gene calls are TRBV6-5 and TRBJ2-3; TRBD2 matches 13 bases. The CDR3 covers 20 residues. Germline CDR1 and CDR2: MNHEY and SVGAGI. The CDR3: CARSYSPPGLAGLLPDTQYF. For the CDR3, the DNA is TGTGCCAGGAGTTACTCCCCCCCGGGACTAGCGGGATTATTGCCAGATACGCAGTATTTT.

This clonotype has ten or more counts. This rearrangement joins TRBV6-2 or TRBV6-3 to TRBJ2-6, with 8 positions matching TRBD1. CDR3 length: 17 amino acids. Trimming took 5 bases from V and 11 from J; bases not matched to a gene: 17. Germline V gene data show CDR1 as MNHEY and CDR2 as SVGEGT. In nucleotides, the CDR3 is TGTGCCAGCAGTCCTCTGGGGACAGGTCCGTCCGACGACGTCCTGACTTTC. It specifies CASSPLGTGPSDDVLTF.

In this sample, this clonotype turned up many times. The V and J genes are TRBV4-3 and TRBJ2-2, with 10 bases that match TRBD1. Trimming cost V 4 bases and J 6 bases; bases outside gene matches: 11. This CDR3 is 17 amino acids long. Per germline, CDR1 LGHNA and CDR2 YSLEER. The CDR3 spells CASSRDRGNVGAGELFF. CDR3 bases: TGCGCCAGCAGCCGGGACAGGGGTAATGTCGGGGCCGGGGAGCTGTTTTTT.

There are a few counts of this clonotype. This rearrangement joins TRBV9 to TRBJ1-1; 7 bases are shared with TRBD1. Losses at the gene ends were 3 bases for V and 4 bases for J; bases not matched to a gene: 9. Germline V gene lookup returns CDR1 SGDLS and CDR2 YYNGEE. This CDR3 has 15 residues. The CDR3: CASSEDAGGGTEAFF. CDR3 DNA: TGTGCCAGCAGCGAGGACGCAGGGGGGGGCACTGAAGCTTTCTTT.

The rearrangement links TRBV5-1 to TRBJ1-2, with 11 bases identical to TRBD1. Trimming at V came to 4 bases and at J to 8 bases, leaving 7 bases not matched to a gene. Germline CDR1 is SGHRS and CDR2 is YFSETQ. The CDR3 extends over 14 amino acids. The DNA for the CDR3 is TGCGCCAGCAGCCCGGACGGGACAGGGGGGGGCTACACCTTC. It encodes CASSPDGTGGGYTF.

This clonotype was observed a handful of times. This chain's CDR3 is CSATLAVPSYEQYF. DNA for the CDR3: TGCAGTGCTACGCTAGCGGTCCCCTCCTACGAGCAGTACTTC. The rearrangement joins TRBV20-1 to TRBJ2-7, with 7 positions matching TRBD2. CDR3 length equals 14 residues. Germline CDR1 is DFQATT and CDR2 is SNEGSKA (reference sequence). J gave up 0 bases and V 4 bases, and 6 bases lay outside the gene matches.